The 8 T cell receptor beta chains below come from one sample, sequenced in a study of T cells of healthy individuals. MiXCR, applied by TCRdb to the 5' RACE reads, yields one record per CDR3 protein. The table lists about 63,000 distinct CDR3 sequences, about a sixth of them singletons. The receptors come from a human donor in good health.

This chain links TRBV6-6 with TRBJ2-2; 10 bases match TRBD2. Losses at the gene ends were 0 bases for V and 4 bases for J; bases not matched to a gene: 11. This CDR3 is 19 amino acids long. Germline CDR1 and CDR2: MNHNY and SVGAGI (reference sequence). The CDR3 bases are TGTGCCAGCAGTTACTCGTTTAGTAGCGGGGGGCCTGGCACCGGGGAGCTGTTTTTT. Encoded protein: CASSYSFSSGGPGTGELFF.

In this sample, this clonotype turned up many times. The rearrangement links TRBV20-1 to TRBJ1-4, with D hard to call. The CDR3 contains 13 residues. Germline CDR1 and CDR2: DFQATT and SNEGSKA (reference sequence). V was clipped by 3 bases and J by 8 bases, with 13 bases between them. The CDR3 DNA reads as TGCAGTGCTAGTAACGTGAGATCCGAAAAACTGTTTTTT. Its translation is CSASNVRSEKLFF.

This clonotype showed up many times. The CDR3 loop is CSARAGLAEYEQYF. CDR3 nucleotides: TGCAGTGCTAGAGCCGGACTAGCAGAATACGAGCAGTACTTC. This sequence joins TRBV20-1 and TRBJ2-7; TRBD2 matches 8 bases. This CDR3 comprises 14 residues. The germline gives CDR1 DFQATT, CDR2 SNEGSKA (reference sequence). J was trimmed by 4 bases and V by 1 base; bases with no gene match: 6.

This clonotype appeared a few times. The chain couples TRBV7-3 to TRBJ2-2; 7 bases line up with TRBD1. The germline CDR1 and CDR2 sequences are SGHTA and FQGTGA. The length of the CDR3 is 18 residues. V lost 5 bases, J lost 0 bases, and 12 bases stayed unmatched. CDR3 amino acids: CASSGSRQGPPNTGELFF. Here the CDR3 DNA reads TGTGCCAGCAGCGGTTCCCGACAGGGCCCACCGAACACCGGGGAGCTGTTTTTT.

The sample holds many counts of this clonotype. This rearrangement joins TRBV5-1 to TRBJ2-7; 9 bases match TRBD2. The junction had 3 bases not matched to a gene; V was cut back by 4 bases and J by 1 base. Looked up from germline, CDR1 is SGHRS and CDR2 is YFSETQ. There are 14 residues in the CDR3. This chain's CDR3 is CASSRLAGSYEQYF. In nucleotides, the CDR3 is TGCGCCAGCAGCCGTCTAGCGGGATCCTACGAGCAGTACTTC.

V gene TRBV4-2 combines with J gene TRBJ2-1; 13 positions agree with TRBD2. Per germline, CDR1 LGHNA and CDR2 YNFKEQ. V lost 5 bases to trimming and J lost 6 bases; unmatched junction nucleotides: 7. There are 16 residues in the CDR3. CDR3 sequence: CASSLLAGGKGNEQFF. The CDR3 region has the DNA TGTGCCAGCAGCTTACTAGCGGGGGGGAAAGGCAATGAGCAGTTCTTC.

The chain uses TRBV7-9 and TRBJ1-2; D call uncertain. Germline CDR1 SEHNR, CDR2 FQNEAQ (reference sequence). V was trimmed by 1 base and J by 6 bases, leaving 3 bases between them. CDR3 length equals 11 residues. The CDR3 sequence is CASSLGDGYTF. CDR3 bases: TGTGCCAGCAGCTTAGGGGATGGCTACACCTTC.

The table lists this clonotype with many counts. The chain uses TRBV6-1 and TRBJ1-5; D remains ambiguous. V lost 6 bases and J 4 bases, leaving 16 bases between the germline ends. Germline CDR1 reads MNHNS; CDR2 reads SASEGT. The CDR3 spans 15 residues. This CDR3 is CASSQSGEGNQPQHF. In nucleotides, the CDR3 is TGTGCCAGCAGCCAAAGCGGGGAGGGTAATCAGCCCCAGCATTTT.